This T cell receptor (beta chain) was sequenced for a study of cytomegalovirus exposure and HLA in healthy donors. Primers for the PCR totalled 60 Vbeta and 13 Jbeta. In the study's own analysis: Unique TCR beta chains numbered around 80 million in a later analysis, with around 10 million shared. Using immunoSEQ multiplex PCR, the repertoire was profiled, and TCRdb retains in-frame clones only, with some absent. V and J calls and clone size are those listed in that table; D and trimming were worked out from the DNA. The sample consists of about 200,000 clones, 65% to 80% of them appearing once. Everyone who donated was a healthy bone marrow donor. Donors were ostensibly healthy at sampling, although undocumented immune exposures were probable. The CDR3 runs 17 residues. With V trimmed by 4 bases and J by 2 bases, 9 bases remained unmatched. From germline, CDR1 is SGHDN and CDR2 FVKESK.

The TCR was taken from a girl between 2 and 10 years old in good health and CMV-seronegative. Sequenced sample: PBMCs. The J gene is TRBJ2-5, the V gene TRBV14; 11 bases match TRBD2. The CDR3 spells CASSLYPSSGGQETQYF. The CDR3 DNA reads as TGTGCCAGCAGCCTATACCCCTCTAGCGGGGGGCAAGAGACCCAGTACTTC.